This TCR beta chain is from a study of CD8+CD57+ T cells in acquired aplastic anemia. In regard to this clonotype: The missing conserved phenylalanine or tryptophan at the end of this CDR3 makes a read error likely.

Genomic DNA acted as the template from which TCR beta VDJ combination and CDR3 sequence profiling were carried out. TCRdb used MiXCR to reprocess the reads, holding one entry per CDR3 protein. The table records 400,000 to 450,000 distinct CDR3 sequences, just under 70% of them present only once. Germline loops: CDR1 SGHTA, CDR2 FQGNSA. CDR3 length: 14 residues. Sequencing was carried out using sorted CD4+, CD8+, or CD8+CD57+ T cells (not recorded which) from PBMCs. This chain links TRBV7-2 with TRBJ1-4; D remains unclear. The sequence derives from a human donor in good health, serving as a control. The CDR3 DNA sequence: TGTGCCAGCAGCCAGGAACGAGATACTGAAGAACTGTTTGTT. Protein: CASSQERDTEELFV.